One sample yielded the 22 T cell receptor beta chains listed below, sequenced in a study of naive and memory T cell subsets. The SP2 primer and nested alpha and beta constant region primers amplified ligated cDNA in four rounds. One entry per CDR3 protein results from TCRdb running MiXCR on the 5' RACE reads. Here the sample spans around 56,000 distinct CDR3 sequences, around 8% being singletons. A UMI-containing oligonucleotide was joined by 3' ligation to the TCR cDNA template. All receptors come from a female donor in good health.

The chain uses TRBV19 and TRBJ2-7; 7 bases fit TRBD1. The V gene's germline CDR1 is LNHDA and CDR2 SQIVND (reference sequence). The CDR3 length is 14 residues. V shed 6 bases and J 2 bases; nucleotides not matched to a gene: 7. CDR3 region: CASSRTGTAYEQYF. CDR3 coding DNA: TGTGCCAGTAGCCGAACCGGGACAGCCTACGAGCAGTACTTC.

This clonotype was seen a handful of times. The chain is built from TRBV12-3 or TRBV12-4 and TRBJ2-5; 7 bases map to TRBD1. This CDR3 is 15 amino acids long. Germline trimming cut 6 bases from V and 6 bases from J; bases unmatched to any gene: 13. CDR3 sequence: CASSPSQGTGQTQYF. Written as DNA, the CDR3 is TGTGCCAGCAGCCCCTCACAGGGGACGGGTCAGACCCAGTACTTC.

This clonotype has at least ten counts. V usage is TRBV18 and J usage is TRBJ1-5, with D possibly TRBD1 on 5 matching bases. Trimming took off 1 base at V and 5 bases at J, with 6 bases between the two ends. The CDR3 spans 13 residues. The germline CDR1 and CDR2 sequences are KGHSH and LQKENI. The CDR3 DNA is TGTGCCAGCTCACCACAAGGGGATCAGCCCCAGCATTTT. This gives the protein CASSPQGDQPQHF. Drawing the rest from reference TRBV18 and TRBJ1-5, the complete variable domain is NAGVMQNPRHLVRRRGQEARLRCSPMKGHSHVYWYRQLPEEGLKFMVYLQKENIIDESGMPKERFSAEFPKEGPSILRIQQVVRGDSAAYFCASSPQGDQPQHFGDGTRLSIL.

This clonotype was detected many times. The chain has TRBV28 and TRBJ2-7; 7 bases match TRBD1. The CDR3 length is 14 residues. Looked up from germline, CDR1 is MDHEN and CDR2 is SYDVKM. The V gene end was trimmed by 4 bases and the J gene end by 2 bases; junction bases not matched to a gene: 5. The CDR3 nucleotides read TGTGCCAGCAGTTCGGAAGGGACAGCCTACGAGCAGTACTTC. Translating it yields CASSSEGTAYEQYF.

This clonotype was recorded a few times. The chain uses TRBV9 and TRBJ2-3; 9 bases agree with TRBD1. With 2 bases clipped from V and 6 bases from J, the junction kept 10 bases outside the gene matches. The CDR3 consists of 16 residues. The germline CDR1 and CDR2 sequences are SGDLS and YYNGEE. CDR3 in amino acids: CASSVGGTGWRDTQYF. CDR3 nucleotides: TGTGCCAGCAGCGTTGGGGGGACAGGGTGGAGGGATACGCAGTATTTT.

This clonotype was seen only a few times. V and J are TRBV12-3 or TRBV12-4 and TRBJ2-5; TRBD2 might be the D (7 bases). The CDR3 extends over 15 amino acids. V was pared by 6 bases and J by 0 bases, with 14 bases between. CDR3 sequence (DNA): TGTGCCAGCAGCCGCAGAGGGGGGGACCAAGAGACCCAGTACTTC. Its translation is CASSRRGGDQETQYF.

The chain combines TRBV5-1 with TRBJ2-2; D might be TRBD1 (6 bases). The CDR3 sequence is 13 residues long. V lost 5 bases to trimming and J lost 5 bases, with 10 bases between them. Per germline, CDR1 SGHRS and CDR2 YFSETQ. The CDR3 loop reads CASRPQGTGELFF. The DNA of the CDR3 is TGCGCCAGCAGGCCCCAGGGGACCGGGGAGCTGTTTTTT.

This clonotype was detected ten times or more. The chain couples TRBV28 to TRBJ1-3; D is unresolved. Germline loops: CDR1 MDHEN, CDR2 SYDVKM. Trimming cost V 11 bases and J 0 bases, with 17 bases left between them. This CDR3 has 15 amino acids. The CDR3 coding sequence is TGTGCCGCTACTCCAGGCTCCGACTCTGGAAACACCATATATTTT. This sequence encodes CAATPGSDSGNTIYF.

V and J are TRBV10-3 and TRBJ2-3; no definite D call. The V end lost 6 bases, the J end lost 1 base, and 8 bases lay between the germline ends. The CDR3 sequence is 13 residues long. Per the germline V gene, CDR1 is ENHRY and CDR2 is SYGVKD. CDR3 loop: CAISDLGTDTQYF. The CDR3 coding sequence is TGTGCCATCAGCGACCTGGGCACAGATACGCAGTATTTT.

Concerning this clonotype: A much larger clone differs by one base, so this may be a read error. The chain joins TRBV7-9 to TRBJ1-5; 10 bases line up with TRBD1. The CDR3 is made up of 14 amino acids. From germline, CDR1 is SEHNR and CDR2 FQNEAQ (reference sequence). CDR3 coding DNA: TGTTCCAGCAGTTTCGGACAGGGGGATCAGCCCCAGCATTTT. Translation: CSSSFGQGDQPQHF. The full variable domain, rest sourced from reference TRBV7-9 and TRBJ1-5, is DTGVSQNPRHKITKRGQNVTFRCDPISEHNRLYWYRQTLGQGPEFLTYFQNEAQLEKSRLLSDRFSAERPKGSFSTLEIQRTEQGDSAMYLCSSSFGQGDQPQHFGDGTRLSIL.

This clonotype was detected many times. The rearrangement links TRBV15 to TRBJ1-2; D may be TRBD1 (5 bases). V was trimmed by 3 bases and J by 9 bases, leaving 17 bases between them. The CDR3 extends over 14 amino acids. Germline CDR1 is LNHNV and CDR2 is YYDKDF (reference sequence). DNA of the CDR3: TGTGCCACCAGCAGGGACGGGCGGACAAACCGCTACACCTTC. Amino acids: CATSRDGRTNRYTF.

This clonotype was recorded many times. The chain combines TRBV12-3 or TRBV12-4 with TRBJ2-1; 12 bases agree with TRBD2. CDR3 length: 15 residues. Trimming took 5 bases from V and 4 from J; bases not matched to a gene: 3. CDR3 residues: CASSLTSGGYNEQFF. CDR3 bases: TGTGCCAGCAGTCTGACTAGCGGGGGTTACAATGAGCAGTTCTTC.

With regard to this clonotype: Given a much more abundant clone one base away, this may be a read error. The V gene is TRBV20-1, the J gene TRBJ2-7; D possibly corresponds to TRBD1 (5 bases). The CDR3 sequence is 15 residues long. V was trimmed by 0 bases and J by 6 bases, leaving 18 bases between them. CDR1 is DFQATT, CDR2 SNEGSKA, per germline (reference sequence). The CDR3 reads CSARDRTLTRREQYF. The CDR3 DNA follows: TGCAGTGCTAGAGACCGGACACTGACGAGGCGCGAGCAGTACTTC.

This clonotype has only a few counts. The chain joins TRBV2 to TRBJ1-1, with D hard to call. Trimming removed 6 bases from V and 5 bases from J, with 13 bases in between. This CDR3 region has 13 residues. Germline CDR1 reads SNHLY; CDR2 reads FYNNEI. The CDR3, as DNA: TGTGCCAGCAGCGCTCTCCGAGGGACTGAAGCTTTCTTT. Its protein is CASSALRGTEAFF.

The chain links TRBV25-1 to TRBJ2-7; tentative D call: TRBD1 (6 bases). The CDR3 spans 16 residues. CDR1 and CDR2 from the germline V gene are MGHDK and SYGVNS. The V gene lost 6 bases and the J gene lost 2 bases, with 20 bases spanning the gap. CDR3 sequence (DNA): TGTGCCAGCAGCCAAAAAGGAACAGGGCGAGCCTACGAGCAGTACTTC. It yields the protein CASSQKGTGRAYEQYF.

This clonotype was observed a handful of times. This chain's CDR3 is CASSQGGHPGGEAFF. DNA of the CDR3: TGTGCCAGCAGCCAAGGGGGACACCCCGGGGGTGAAGCTTTCTTT. The chain recombines TRBV3-1 with TRBJ1-1, with TRBD1 as a possible D gene (6 bases). The germline V gene has CDR1 LGHDT and CDR2 YNNKEL (reference sequence). This CDR3 spans 15 amino acids. Trimming took off 1 base at V and 7 bases at J, with 16 bases between the two ends. The variable domain in full, with the rest retrieved from reference TRBV3-1 and TRBJ1-1, is DTAVSQTPKYLVTQMGNDKSIKCEQNLGHDTMYWYKQDSKKFLKIMFSYNNKELIINETVPNRFSPKSPDKAHLNLHINSLELGDSAVYFCASSQGGHPGGEAFFGQGTRLTVV.

Ten or more counts support this clonotype. The chain has TRBV12-3 or TRBV12-4 and TRBJ2-2, with 8 bases matching TRBD2. J lost 1 base, V lost 7 bases, and 5 bases had no gene match. The CDR3 has 15 residues. The CDR3 DNA sequence: TGTGCCAGCACTAAACTAGCGGAGAACACCGGGGAGCTGTTTTTT. Translation: CASTKLAENTGELFF.

The chain has TRBV11-1 and TRBJ1-1; TRBD1 matches at 10 bases. CDR1 SGHAT and CDR2 FQDESV come from the germline V gene (reference sequence). This CDR3 comprises 16 residues. V was clipped by 5 bases and J by 5 bases; unmatched bases: 11. The CDR3 reads CASSPIGTGVRTEAFF. The CDR3 nucleotides are TGTGCCAGCAGCCCGATCGGGACAGGGGTAAGGACTGAAGCTTTCTTT.

This rearrangement joins TRBV6-2 or TRBV6-3 to TRBJ2-1; D is unclear. Trimming cost V 4 bases and J 5 bases, with 3 bases left between them. Looked up from germline, CDR1 is MNHEY and CDR2 is SVGEGT. The CDR3 totals 11 residues. CDR3 DNA: TGTGCCAGCAGTTGGAACAATGAGCAGTTCTTC. Translated, it gives CASSWNNEQFF.

This clonotype was picked up many times. The chain recombines TRBV7-9 with TRBJ1-1, with 7 bases fitting TRBD1. V gave up 2 bases and J gave up 1 base; unmatched junction bases: 4. The V gene's germline CDR1 is SEHNR and CDR2 FQNEAQ (reference sequence). This CDR3 is built from 15 residues. This CDR3 reads CASSLITGENTEAFF. The DNA of the CDR3 is TGTGCCAGCAGCTTAATCACAGGGGAGAACACTGAAGCTTTCTTT. The full variable domain, rest sourced from reference TRBV7-9 and TRBJ1-1, is DTGVSQNPRHKITKRGQNVTFRCDPISEHNRLYWYRQTLGQGPEFLTYFQNEAQLEKSRLLSDRFSAERPKGSFSTLEIQRTEQGDSAMYLCASSLITGENTEAFFGQGTRLTVV.

This clonotype was picked up one time. The chain employs TRBV19 and TRBJ2-3; D may be TRBD2 (7 bases). The CDR3 loop spans 15 amino acids. Germline CDR1 LNHDA, CDR2 SQIVND (reference sequence). Trimming took 8 bases from V and 0 from J, leaving 15 bases between them. This CDR3 reads CASSYGGQSTDTQYF. The DNA of the CDR3 is TGTGCCAGTTCATACGGGGGGCAAAGCACAGATACGCAGTATTTT.

This clonotype was found many times. This chain links TRBV19 with TRBJ1-5; 10 nucleotides line up with TRBD1. Germline CDR1 reads LNHDA; CDR2 reads SQIVND (reference sequence). V shed 7 bases and J 7 bases; nucleotides not matched to a gene: 13. The CDR3 spans 16 residues. CDR3 nucleotides: TGTGCCAGTACGGACAGGGGGTTCGCTTCGGGGCAGCCCCAGCATTTT. Protein sequence: CASTDRGFASGQPQHF.